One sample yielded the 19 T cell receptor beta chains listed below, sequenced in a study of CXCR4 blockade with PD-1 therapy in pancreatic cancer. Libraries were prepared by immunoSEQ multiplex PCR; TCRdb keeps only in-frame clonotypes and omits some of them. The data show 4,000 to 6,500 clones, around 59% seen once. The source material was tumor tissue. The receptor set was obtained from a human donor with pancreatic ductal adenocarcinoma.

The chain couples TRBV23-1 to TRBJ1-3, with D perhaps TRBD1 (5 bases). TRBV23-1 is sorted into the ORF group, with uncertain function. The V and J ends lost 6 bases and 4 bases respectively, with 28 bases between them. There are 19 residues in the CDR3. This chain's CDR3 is CASSLETPRRWAGGNTIYF. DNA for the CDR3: TGCGCCAGCAGCCTCGAAACCCCCCGTCGCTGGGCAGGGGGAAACACCATATATTTT.

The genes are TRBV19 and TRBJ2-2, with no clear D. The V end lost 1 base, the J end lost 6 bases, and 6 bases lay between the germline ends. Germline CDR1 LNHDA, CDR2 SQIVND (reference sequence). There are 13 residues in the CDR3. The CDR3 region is CASSIALPGELFF. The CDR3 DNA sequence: TGTGCCAGTAGTATAGCCTTGCCCGGGGAGCTGTTTTTT.

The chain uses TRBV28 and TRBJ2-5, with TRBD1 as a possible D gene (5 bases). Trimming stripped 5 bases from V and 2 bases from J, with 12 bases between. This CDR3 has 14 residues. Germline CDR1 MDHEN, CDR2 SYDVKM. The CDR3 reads CASSRYDSQETQYF. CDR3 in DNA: TGTGCCAGCAGTAGATATGACAGTCAAGAGACCCAGTACTTC.

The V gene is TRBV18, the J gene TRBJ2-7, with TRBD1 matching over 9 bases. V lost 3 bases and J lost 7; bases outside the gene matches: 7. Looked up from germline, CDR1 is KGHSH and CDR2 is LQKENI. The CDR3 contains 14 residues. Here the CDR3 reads CASSPSGTGREQYF. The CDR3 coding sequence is TGTGCCAGCTCACCCTCCGGGACAGGGAGGGAGCAGTACTTC. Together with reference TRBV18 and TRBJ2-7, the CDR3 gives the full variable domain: NAGVMQNPRHLVRRRGQEARLRCSPMKGHSHVYWYRQLPEEGLKFMVYLQKENIIDESGMPKERFSAEFPKEGPSILRIQQVVRGDSAAYFCASSPSGTGREQYFGPGTRLTVT.

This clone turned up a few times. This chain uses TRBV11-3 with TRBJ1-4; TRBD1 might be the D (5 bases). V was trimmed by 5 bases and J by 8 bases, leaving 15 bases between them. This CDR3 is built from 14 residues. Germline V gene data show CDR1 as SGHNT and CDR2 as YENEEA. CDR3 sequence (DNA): TGTGCCAGCAGCCAGACAGCAGTCGGAGAAAAACTGTTTTTT. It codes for CASSQTAVGEKLFF.

CDR3 amino acids: CASSQSRTEAFF. The CDR3 region has the DNA TGTGCCAGCAGCCAATCGAGGACTGAAGCTTTCTTT. The chain combines TRBV16 with TRBJ1-1; D uncertain. Germline loops: CDR1 KGHSY, CDR2 FQNENV. The V end was cut by 0 bases, the J end by 5 bases, with 4 bases between. This CDR3 comprises 12 residues.

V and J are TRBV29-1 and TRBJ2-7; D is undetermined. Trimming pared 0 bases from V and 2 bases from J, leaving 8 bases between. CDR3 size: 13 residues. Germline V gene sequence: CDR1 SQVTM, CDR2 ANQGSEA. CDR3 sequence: CSVEDPVAYEQYF. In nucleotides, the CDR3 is TGCAGCGTTGAAGATCCCGTAGCCTACGAGCAGTACTTC.

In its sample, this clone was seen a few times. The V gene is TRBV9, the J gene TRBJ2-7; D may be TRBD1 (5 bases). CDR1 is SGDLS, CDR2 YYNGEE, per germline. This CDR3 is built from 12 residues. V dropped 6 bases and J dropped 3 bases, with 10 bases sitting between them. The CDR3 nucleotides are TGTGCCAGCACTTTACAGGACTACGAGCAGTACTTC. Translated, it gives CASTLQDYEQYF.

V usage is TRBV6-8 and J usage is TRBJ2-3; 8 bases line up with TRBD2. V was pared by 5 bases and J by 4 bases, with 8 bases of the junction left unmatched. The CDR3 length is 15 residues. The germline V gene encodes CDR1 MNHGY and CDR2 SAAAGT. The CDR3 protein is CASSVGGAMADTQYF. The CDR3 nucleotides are TGTGCCAGCAGTGTCGGGGGGGCGATGGCAGATACGCAGTATTTT.

In nucleotides, the CDR3 is TGTGCCAGCAGCCCGGAAGGGTCTGGGGCCAACGTCCTGACTTTC. Amino acids: CASSPEGSGANVLTF. The chain is built from TRBV11-3 and TRBJ2-6; D is undetermined. Germline-derived CDR1 and CDR2 are SGHNT and YENEEA. This CDR3 is built from 15 residues. Trimming took 5 bases from V and 1 from J, leaving 9 bases between them.

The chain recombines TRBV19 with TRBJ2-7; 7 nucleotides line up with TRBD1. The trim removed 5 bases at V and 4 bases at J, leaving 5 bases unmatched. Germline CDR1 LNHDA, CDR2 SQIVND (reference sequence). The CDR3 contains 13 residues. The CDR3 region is CASSFTGEYEQYF. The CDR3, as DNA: TGTGCCAGTAGTTTCACAGGGGAGTACGAGCAGTACTTC. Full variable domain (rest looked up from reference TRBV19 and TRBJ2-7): DGGITQSPKYLFRKEGQNVTLSCEQNLNHDAMYWYRQDPGQGLRLIYYSQIVNDFQKGDIAEGYSVSREKKESFPLTVTSAQKNPTAFYLCASSFTGEYEQYFGPGTRLTVT.

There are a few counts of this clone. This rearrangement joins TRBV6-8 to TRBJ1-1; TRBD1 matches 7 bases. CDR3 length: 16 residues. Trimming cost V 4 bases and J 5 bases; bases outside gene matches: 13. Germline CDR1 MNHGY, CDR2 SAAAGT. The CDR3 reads CASSSRQGLRRTEAFF. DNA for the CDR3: TGTGCCAGCAGTTCCCGACAGGGACTCCGTCGGACTGAAGCTTTCTTT.

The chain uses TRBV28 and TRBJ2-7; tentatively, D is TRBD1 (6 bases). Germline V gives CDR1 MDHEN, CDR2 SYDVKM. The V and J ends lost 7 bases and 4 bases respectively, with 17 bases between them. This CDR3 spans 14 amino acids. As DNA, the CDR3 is TGTGCCAGCAACCCAGACAGGTTTAATTACGAGCAGTACTTC. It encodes CASNPDRFNYEQYF.

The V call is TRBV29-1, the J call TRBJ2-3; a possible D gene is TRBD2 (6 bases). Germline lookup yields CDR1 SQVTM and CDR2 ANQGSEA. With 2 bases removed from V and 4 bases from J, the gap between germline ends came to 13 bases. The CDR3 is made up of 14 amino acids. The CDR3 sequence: CSVEPSGEPDTQYF. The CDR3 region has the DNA TGCAGCGTTGAACCTTCGGGGGAACCAGATACGCAGTATTTT.

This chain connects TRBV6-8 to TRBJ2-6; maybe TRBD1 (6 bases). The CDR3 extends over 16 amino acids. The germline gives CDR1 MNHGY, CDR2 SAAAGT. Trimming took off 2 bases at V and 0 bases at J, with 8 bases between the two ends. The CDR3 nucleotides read TGTGCCAGCAGTTACCCGACAGGCTCTGGGGCCAACGTCCTGACTTTC. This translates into CASSYPTGSGANVLTF.

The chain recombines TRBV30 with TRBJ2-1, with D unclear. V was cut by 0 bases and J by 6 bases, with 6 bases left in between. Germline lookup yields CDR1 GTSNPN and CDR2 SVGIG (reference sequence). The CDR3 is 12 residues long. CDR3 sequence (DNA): TGTGCCTGGAGTGTAAATCGCAATGAGCAGTTCTTC. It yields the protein CAWSVNRNEQFF. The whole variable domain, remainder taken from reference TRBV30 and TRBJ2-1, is SQTIHQWPATLVQPVGSPLSLECTVEGTSNPNLYWYRQAAGRGLQLLFYSVGIGQISSEVPQNLSASRPQDRQFILSSKKLLLSDSGFYLCAWSVNRNEQFFGPGTRLTVL.

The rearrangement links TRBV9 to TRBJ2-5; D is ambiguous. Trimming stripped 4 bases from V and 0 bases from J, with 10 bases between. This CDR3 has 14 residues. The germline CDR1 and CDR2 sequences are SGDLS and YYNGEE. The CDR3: CASSPNTYQETQYF. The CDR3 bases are TGTGCCAGCAGCCCAAACACTTACCAAGAGACCCAGTACTTC.

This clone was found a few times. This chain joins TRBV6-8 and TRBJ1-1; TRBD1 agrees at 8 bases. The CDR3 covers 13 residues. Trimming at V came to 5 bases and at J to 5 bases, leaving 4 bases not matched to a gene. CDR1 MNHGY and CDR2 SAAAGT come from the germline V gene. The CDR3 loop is CASSPTGETEAFF. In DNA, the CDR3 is TGTGCCAGCAGTCCGACAGGGGAAACTGAAGCTTTCTTT.

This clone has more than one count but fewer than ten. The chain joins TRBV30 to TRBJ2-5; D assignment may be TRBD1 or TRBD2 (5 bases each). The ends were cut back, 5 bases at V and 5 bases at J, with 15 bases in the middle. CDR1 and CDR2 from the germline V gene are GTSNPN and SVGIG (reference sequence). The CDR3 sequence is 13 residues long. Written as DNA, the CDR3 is TGTGCCTGGGCCGGGGCTAGTTGGGAGACCCAGTACTTC. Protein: CAWAGASWETQYF.